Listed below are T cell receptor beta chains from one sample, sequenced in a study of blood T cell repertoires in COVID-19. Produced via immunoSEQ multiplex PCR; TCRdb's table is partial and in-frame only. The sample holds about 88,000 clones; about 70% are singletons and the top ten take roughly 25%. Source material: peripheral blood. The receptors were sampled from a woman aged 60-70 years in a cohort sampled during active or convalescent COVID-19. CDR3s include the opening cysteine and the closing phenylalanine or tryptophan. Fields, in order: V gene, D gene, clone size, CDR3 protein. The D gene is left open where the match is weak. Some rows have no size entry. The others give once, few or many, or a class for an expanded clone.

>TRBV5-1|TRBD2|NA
CASSFEGRAYNEQFF
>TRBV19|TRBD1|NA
CASSLYRGPGNQPQHF
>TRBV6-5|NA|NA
CASSYSKGDSGYF
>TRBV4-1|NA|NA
CASSQDEANYGYTF
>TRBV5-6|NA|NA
CASSLIGTPKNIQYF
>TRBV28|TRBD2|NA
CASSLVTSGFTSTDTQYF
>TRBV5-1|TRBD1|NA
CASRNLGTGDEKLFF
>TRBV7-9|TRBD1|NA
CASSLGQGGGEQFF
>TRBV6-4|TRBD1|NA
CASSDPGEPGQGDTEAFF
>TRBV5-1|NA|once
CASSHGPYEQYF
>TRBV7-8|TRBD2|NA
CASSLGTSGVSYEQYF
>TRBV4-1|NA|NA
CASSQEEGSHGDGYTF
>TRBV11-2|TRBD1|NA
CASSPRRTGGKETQYF
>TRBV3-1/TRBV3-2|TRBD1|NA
CASSRYPGQRNTGELFF
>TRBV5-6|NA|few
CASSLGAGYNSPLHF
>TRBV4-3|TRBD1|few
CASSQDRQGYIGELFF
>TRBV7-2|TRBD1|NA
CASSLRTGIANTGELFF
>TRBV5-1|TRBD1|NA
CASREGTVNEKLFF
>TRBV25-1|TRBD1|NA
CASSEPGQGYHEQYF
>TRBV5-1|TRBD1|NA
CASSGTGDTEAFF
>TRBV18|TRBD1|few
CASSPPRGRVGNTIYF
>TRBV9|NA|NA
CASSARDIGYGYTF
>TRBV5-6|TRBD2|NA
CASSLRLAGADTQYF
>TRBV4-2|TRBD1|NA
CASSPRKGAMNTEAFF
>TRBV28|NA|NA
CASSTGSPGNTIYF
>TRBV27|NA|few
CASSFALAGIGEQYF
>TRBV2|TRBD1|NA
CASKKDRGEKLFF
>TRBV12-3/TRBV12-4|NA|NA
CASSLSYNYGYTF
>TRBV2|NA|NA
CASSKGAALGLFYGYTF
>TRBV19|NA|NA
CASTRRGTGELFF
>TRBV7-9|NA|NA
CASRQQGNYGYTF
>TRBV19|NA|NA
CASSGRQGGKLFF
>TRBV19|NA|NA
CASRHLTGGNQPQHF
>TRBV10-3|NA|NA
CATTGSTDTQYF
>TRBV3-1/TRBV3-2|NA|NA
CASSQQGPGGYGYTF
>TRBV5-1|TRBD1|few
CASSFFSQGDTEAFF
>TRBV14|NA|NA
CASSHWQGMSTIYF
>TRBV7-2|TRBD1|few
CASSDRVGSQPQHF
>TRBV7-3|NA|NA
CASSLTQGGYNEQFF
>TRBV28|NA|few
CASSPREVSNQPQHF
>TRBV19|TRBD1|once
CASSIQGVVYGYTF
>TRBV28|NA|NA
CASSFARAGPAEAFF
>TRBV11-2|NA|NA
CASSLDSSYEQYF